A single sample gave rise to the 15 T cell receptor beta chains below, sequenced in a study of tumor T cells in aggressive B-cell lymphoma. The method was immunoSEQ multiplex PCR; TCRdb's version includes in-frame clones alone and lacks a portion of them. The profile shows around 1,900 clones, 79% of them singletons. Sequencing was performed on tumor tissue. Receptors were obtained from an adult with diffuse large B cell lymphoma.

This clone was seen a single time. The V call is TRBV29-1, the J call TRBJ1-5; D gene ambiguous. The CDR3 is 13 amino acids. In germline, CDR1 is SQVTM, CDR2 ANQGSEA. V lost 6 bases to trimming and J lost 7 bases, with 16 bases between them. For the CDR3, the DNA is TGCAGCGTCCAGAGGGAATACGGGCAGCCCCAGCATTTT. It yields the protein CSVQREYGQPQHF.

As DNA, the CDR3 is TGTGCCAGTACCACGAGACAGAACTATGGCTACACCTTC. This codes for CASTTRQNYGYTF. The V gene is TRBV19, the J gene TRBJ1-2; possibly TRBD1 for D (5 bases). Trimming removed 7 bases from V and 2 bases from J, with 11 bases in between. Germline V gene data show CDR1 as LNHDA and CDR2 as SQIVND (reference sequence). The CDR3 is made up of 13 amino acids.

V is TRBV7-2 and J is TRBJ2-2; 10 nucleotides line up with TRBD2. CDR1 is SGHTA, CDR2 FQGNSA, per germline. The CDR3 totals 16 residues. The junction had 4 bases not matched to a gene; V was cut back by 4 bases and J by 2 bases. The CDR3 bases are TGTGCCAGCAGCTCCCTAGCGGGGGCCAACACCGGGGAGCTGTTTTTT. Its protein is CASSSLAGANTGELFF. Using reference TRBV7-2 and TRBJ2-2 for the parts outside the CDR3, the full variable domain is GAGVSQSPSNKVTEKGKDVELRCDPISGHTALYWYRQSLGQGLEFLIYFQGNSAPDKSGLPSDRFSAERTGGSVSTLTIQRTQQEDSAVYLCASSSLAGANTGELFFGEGSRLTVL.

The J gene is TRBJ2-7, the V gene TRBV9; a weak D match, TRBD1 (5 bases). The ends were cut back, 0 bases at V and 7 bases at J, with 11 bases in the middle. Germline-derived CDR1 and CDR2 are SGDLS and YYNGEE. The CDR3 is 13 residues long. CDR3 bases: TGTGCCAGCAGCGTAGGGGCAGCAGGGGAGCAGTACTTC. It encodes CASSVGAAGEQYF. The entire variable domain, with the rest obtained from reference TRBV9 and TRBJ2-7, is as follows: DSGVTQTPKHLITATGQRVTLRCSPRSGDLSVYWYQQSLDQGLQFLIQYYNGEERAKGNILERFSAQQFPDLHSELNLSSLELGDSALYFCASSVGAAGEQYFGPGTRLTVT.

The chain joins TRBV25-1 to TRBJ1-2; no firm D call. There are 14 residues in the CDR3. Trimming stripped 2 bases from V and 4 bases from J, with 11 bases between. CDR1 is MGHDK, CDR2 SYGVNS, per germline. The CDR3 loop is CASSERSHRYGYTF. The CDR3 DNA follows: TGTGCCAGCAGTGAACGTAGTCACCGCTATGGCTACACCTTC.

The chain is built from TRBV12-5 and TRBJ2-1, with TRBD1 matching over 8 bases. The CDR3 runs 15 residues. The germline V gene has CDR1 LGHNT and CDR2 FRNRAP. With 7 bases clipped from V and 8 bases from J, the junction kept 13 bases outside the gene matches. The CDR3 DNA is TGTGCTAGTGCCTCTTGGACAGGGCTGGGGTATGAGCAGTTCTTC. It translates to CASASWTGLGYEQFF.

The chain employs TRBV7-8 and TRBJ2-1, with 8 bases identical to TRBD2. V shed 8 bases, J shed 10 bases, and the junction held 19 bases outside the gene matches. The CDR3 sequence is 16 residues long. Looked up from germline, CDR1 is SGHVS and CDR2 is FQNEAQ. Here the CDR3 reads CASLLGFRGGSSEQFF. The CDR3 DNA sequence: TGTGCCAGCCTCCTAGGTTTCCGGGGGGGGAGCTCGGAGCAGTTCTTC.

This clone showed up just a few times. The CDR3 DNA reads as TGTGCCAGCAGCCCGGGAAGGGACAGTGAAGCTTTCTTT. This sequence encodes CASSPGRDSEAFF. The chain recombines TRBV7-9 with TRBJ1-1, with 7 bases fitting TRBD1. The CDR3 is 13 residues long. The germline V gene has CDR1 SEHNR and CDR2 FQNEAQ (reference sequence). J gave up 7 bases and V 5 bases, and 7 bases lay outside the gene matches.

In its sample, this clone was seen once. The genes are TRBV25-1 and TRBJ1-2; a possible D gene is TRBD1 (5 bases). With 6 bases removed from V and 0 bases from J, the gap between germline ends came to 20 bases. The CDR3 length is 17 residues. Per germline, CDR1 MGHDK and CDR2 SYGVNS. In nucleotides, the CDR3 is TGTGCCAGCAGGACCCGAGACAGCTCACACCCTAACTATGGCTACACCTTC. Translation gives CASRTRDSSHPNYGYTF.

V gene TRBV7-9 combines with J gene TRBJ2-5, with 7 positions matching TRBD2. Germline CDR1 and CDR2: SEHNR and FQNEAQ (reference sequence). The CDR3 runs to 16 residues. V lost 0 bases to trimming and J lost 4 bases; unmatched junction nucleotides: 8. The CDR3 DNA sequence: TGTGCCAGCAGCTTAGCGGGGACTATCCTGACAGAGACCCAGTACTTC. Protein: CASSLAGTILTETQYF.

V gene TRBV2 combines with J gene TRBJ2-5, with D perhaps matching TRBD2 (6 bases). Germline CDR1 and CDR2: SNHLY and FYNNEI. This CDR3 contains 14 residues. The ends were cut back, 8 bases at V and 4 bases at J, with 17 bases in the middle. The CDR3 region has the DNA TGTGCCAGCGGGGAGGATGAAGTAGCAGAGACCCAGTACTTC. Its protein product is CASGEDEVAETQYF.

On this clone: The sample carries other DNA sequences with the same CDR3. The chain recombines TRBV30 with TRBJ1-2; tentative D call: TRBD1 (6 bases). The CDR3 covers 13 residues. The germline CDR1 and CDR2 sequences are GTSNPN and SVGIG (reference sequence). Trimming took 2 bases from V and 6 from J, leaving 13 bases between them. The CDR3 region is CAWSPRGSHGYTF. The CDR3 DNA is TGTGCCTGGAGTCCTAGGGGGAGCCATGGCTACACCTTC.

The V call is TRBV4-1, the J call TRBJ1-1, with D maybe TRBD1 (6 bases). The V end was cut by 4 bases, the J end by 1 base, with 7 bases between. The CDR3 extends over 13 amino acids. Germline V gene data show CDR1 as MGHRA and CDR2 as YSYEKL. The CDR3 here is CASSPTGNTEAFF. The CDR3 bases are TGCGCCAGCAGCCCGACAGGGAACACTGAAGCTTTCTTT.

This clone was observed a single time. The chain joins TRBV2 to TRBJ1-2, with D tentatively TRBD1 (6 bases). There are 12 residues in the CDR3. CDR1 is SNHLY and CDR2 is FYNNEI in the germline V gene. Between the trimmed V and J ends, which lost 5 bases and 7 bases, there was a span of 11 bases. CDR3 nucleotides: TGTGCCAGCAGTCAAGGGGGGGGTGGCTACACCTTC. Amino acid sequence: CASSQGGGGYTF.

The chain joins TRBV7-9 to TRBJ2-1; D may be TRBD1 (5 bases). The CDR3 has 14 residues. Germline V lookup: CDR1 SEHNR, CDR2 FQNEAQ (reference sequence). V was cut by 5 bases and J by 5 bases, with 13 bases left in between. Written as DNA, the CDR3 is TGTGCCAGCAGCCTCCAGGGTTCACACAATGAGCAGTTCTTC. Its protein is CASSLQGSHNEQFF.